Below are 27 T cell receptor beta chains sequenced from a single sample in a study of T-cell reconstitution after alpha-beta-depleted transplantation in children. Unique molecular identifiers were used in preparing the TCRbeta library. TCRdb independently ran MiXCR on the PCR reads; one entry per CDR3 protein. The data hold approximately 89,000 distinct CDR3 sequences, with about a sixth observed a single time. The sample was PBMCs, mostly from graft donor cells, taken 180 days after TCRalphabeta/CD19-depleted stem cell transplant. The source of these receptors is a male patient between 2 and 15 years old who had a stem cell transplant for acute lymphoblastic leukemia, so the T cells may come from the graft donor.

The chain recombines TRBV11-2 with TRBJ2-3, with D possibly matching TRBD2 (6 bases). CDR1 is SGHAT and CDR2 is FQNNGV in the germline V gene. The germline V and J ends were trimmed by 5 bases and 4 bases, with 25 bases remaining between them. The CDR3 length is 18 residues. CDR3: CASSHPVAGPPLADTQYF. In nucleotides, the CDR3 is TGTGCCAGCAGCCACCCGGTGGCGGGGCCCCCCCTCGCAGATACGCAGTATTTT.

This clonotype was recorded many times. J is TRBJ2-2 and V is TRBV6-5; D is possibly TRBD2 (6 bases). CDR3 length: 18 residues. Germline V lookup: CDR1 MNHEY, CDR2 SVGAGI. V lost 4 bases, J lost 3 bases, and 21 bases lay in between. The CDR3, as DNA: TGTGCCAGCAGTTTTGTCAGGCGTCTTTGGGAGGACACCGGGGAGCTGTTTTTT. Protein: CASSFVRRLWEDTGELFF.

This clonotype was seen just once. The chain recombines TRBV29-1 with TRBJ2-5; 7 bases fit TRBD1. Germline-derived CDR1 and CDR2 are SQVTM and ANQGSEA. The CDR3 contains 13 residues. V trimming: 8 bases; J trimming: 4 bases; junction bases outside the gene matches: 10. CDR3 nucleotide sequence: TGCAGCATGGGACAGAATCCAGGAGAGACCCAGTACTTC. The encoded protein is CSMGQNPGETQYF.

The V gene is TRBV18, the J gene TRBJ1-4, with D possibly TRBD1 on 5 matching bases. This CDR3 contains 16 residues. Trimming stripped 3 bases from V and 5 bases from J, with 16 bases between. Germline-derived CDR1 and CDR2 are KGHSH and LQKENI. The CDR3 loop is CASSPTPPGLNEKLFF. For the CDR3, the DNA is TGTGCCAGCTCACCGACGCCGCCAGGGTTGAATGAAAAACTGTTTTTT.

This clonotype was picked up many times. The chain joins TRBV4-2 to TRBJ1-5; possibly TRBD1 for D (6 bases). Germline lookup yields CDR1 LGHNA and CDR2 YNFKEQ. Between the trimmed V and J ends, which lost 0 bases and 2 bases, there was a span of 14 bases. The CDR3 contains 17 residues. The CDR3 DNA follows: TGTGCCAGCAGCCAAGACCACAGGGCGCTGGGCAATCAGCCCCAGCATTTT. Its protein is CASSQDHRALGNQPQHF.

Only a few counts were recorded for this clonotype. V usage is TRBV12-3 or TRBV12-4 and J usage is TRBJ2-3, with D perhaps matching TRBD2 (6 bases). V gave up 6 bases and J gave up 0 bases, with 7 bases separating them. There are 13 residues in the CDR3. CDR3 sequence reads: CASRGTSTDTQYF. CDR3 nucleotide sequence: TGTGCCAGCAGGGGGACTAGCACAGATACGCAGTATTTT.

The chain couples TRBV2 to TRBJ2-7; D might be TRBD1 or TRBD2, each matching 6 bases. CDR1 and CDR2 from the germline V gene are SNHLY and FYNNEI. The CDR3 runs 13 residues. Trimming removed 7 bases at V and 4 bases at J, with 14 bases between. The CDR3 reads CASTGARGYEQYF. Written as DNA, the CDR3 is TGTGCCAGCACGGGGGCTCGGGGATACGAGCAGTACTTC.

This clonotype came up a few times. V gene TRBV12-3 or TRBV12-4 combines with J gene TRBJ2-2; tentative D call: TRBD1 (5 bases). Trimming removed 4 bases at V and 3 bases at J, with 12 bases between. The CDR3 spans 15 residues. In nucleotides, the CDR3 is TGTGCCAGCAGTTGGACCAAAGGGGACACCGGGGAGCTGTTTTTT. Amino acids: CASSWTKGDTGELFF.

The sample holds a few counts of this clonotype. The J gene is TRBJ2-6, the V gene TRBV2; possibly TRBD2 for D (7 bases). The CDR3 is 17 residues long. CDR1 is SNHLY and CDR2 is FYNNEI in the germline V gene. V lost 5 bases and J lost 1, with 15 bases in between. In DNA, the CDR3 is TGTGCCAGCAGTCGGCGGGGGCGATTGTCTGGGGCCAACGTCCTGACTTTC. Translated: CASSRRGRLSGANVLTF.

This clonotype was detected only a few times. This chain connects TRBV20-1 to TRBJ2-1; TRBD2 agrees at 11 bases. The CDR3 runs 17 residues. CDR1 is DFQATT and CDR2 is SNEGSKA in the germline V gene (reference sequence). J was trimmed by 2 bases and V by 7 bases; bases with no gene match: 13. The CDR3, as DNA: TGCAGTGGTAGGGGGACTAGCGGTCGGTTTCCCTACAATGAGCAGTTCTTC. Protein sequence: CSGRGTSGRFPYNEQFF.

CDR3: CASSGIMSAAGIAGYTF. The CDR3 DNA reads TGTGCCAGCAGCGGTATAATGAGCGCGGCCGGAATCGCCGGCTACACCTTC. V usage is TRBV9 and J usage is TRBJ1-2; D is undetermined. The CDR3 is made up of 17 amino acids. Germline-derived CDR1 and CDR2 are SGDLS and YYNGEE. Trimming cost V 3 bases and J 8 bases, with 26 bases left between them.

This clonotype was detected only a few times. The V gene is TRBV18, the J gene TRBJ2-1, with a weak D call TRBD1 (6 bases). CDR3 size: 15 residues. With 2 bases removed from V and 5 bases from J, the gap between germline ends came to 13 bases. Germline V gene lookup returns CDR1 KGHSH and CDR2 LQKENI. The CDR3: CASSPSPGDNNEQFF. The DNA of the CDR3 is TGTGCCAGCTCACCAAGCCCAGGGGACAACAATGAGCAGTTCTTC.

This clonotype was seen ten or more times. This rearrangement joins TRBV27 to TRBJ2-7; D is unclear. The CDR3 spans 14 residues. Trimming took off 5 bases at V and 0 bases at J, with 11 bases between the two ends. Looked up from germline, CDR1 is MNHEY and CDR2 is SMNVEV (reference sequence). The CDR3 nucleotides read TGTGCCAGCAGTGACCAGAAGATCTCCTACGAGCAGTACTTC. Its translation: CASSDQKISYEQYF.

This clonotype was counted only a few times. J is TRBJ2-7 and V is TRBV7-9; a possible D gene is TRBD1 (5 bases). CDR3 length equals 17 residues. V lost 2 bases, J lost 0 bases, and 17 bases lay in between. Germline V gene lookup returns CDR1 SEHNR and CDR2 FQNEAQ (reference sequence). The CDR3, as DNA: TGTGCCAGCAGCTTATTCGCAGGGCCGCCCAGCTCCTACGAGCAGTACTTC. Its protein is CASSLFAGPPSSYEQYF.

This clonotype appeared a few times. The chain links TRBV2 to TRBJ2-7, with 8 bases identical to TRBD2. The CDR3 extends over 11 amino acids. V trimming: 9 bases; J trimming: 6 bases; junction bases outside the gene matches: 4. Germline V lookup: CDR1 SNHLY, CDR2 FYNNEI. The DNA of the CDR3 is TGTGCCAGTGGACTAGCTGTCGAGCAGTACTTC. It is translated as CASGLAVEQYF. Full variable domain (outside the CDR3, taken from reference TRBV2 and TRBJ2-7): EPEVTQTPSHQVTQMGQEVILRCVPISNHLYFYWYRQILGQKVEFLVSFYNNEISEKSEIFDDQFSVERPDGSNFTLKIRSTKLEDSAMYFCASGLAVEQYFGPGTRLTVT.

A word on this clonotype: The junction and the germline gene differ at one end; a read error may be behind it. The chain is built from TRBV3-1 and TRBJ1-4; D may be TRBD1 (5 bases). Germline V CDR1 and CDR2: LGHDT, YNNKEL (reference sequence). The CDR3 sequence is 13 residues long. CDR3 residues: CASSQEILGLAEF. CDR3 in DNA: TGTGCCAGCAGCCAAGAAATACTGGGACTGGCTGAGTTC.

A note on this clonotype: The junction differs from germline at one of its ends, possibly a read error. The rearrangement links TRBV5-6 to TRBJ2-7, with 11 bases fitting TRBD1. Germline CDR1 is SGHDT and CDR2 is YYEEEE. CDR3 length equals 14 residues. Here the CDR3 reads CATSRTGGPYEQYF. DNA of the CDR3: TGTGCCACCAGCAGGACAGGGGGCCCTTACGAGCAGTACTTC.

V and J are TRBV7-9 and TRBJ1-4, with D perhaps matching TRBD1 (5 bases). The length of the CDR3 is 13 residues. Germline CDR1 reads SEHNR; CDR2 reads FQNEAQ (reference sequence). V was pared by 5 bases and J by 12 bases, with 16 bases between. The CDR3, as DNA: TGTGCCAGCAGCCCACGATGGGACTCGGAACTGTTTTTT. Amino acid sequence: CASSPRWDSELFF.

This rearrangement joins TRBV12-3 or TRBV12-4 to TRBJ1-1; 7 bases agree with TRBD1. Trimming took 7 bases from V and 6 from J; bases not matched to a gene: 11. The CDR3 has 14 residues. The CDR3 sequence is CASIVTGVLAEAFF. In DNA form, the CDR3 reads TGTGCCAGCATAGTCACAGGGGTATTAGCTGAAGCTTTCTTT.

The chain carries TRBV5-1 and TRBJ2-2, with a possible D match to TRBD2 (5 bases). This CDR3 has 14 residues. V lost 4 bases and J lost 7, with 14 bases in between. Germline V gives CDR1 SGHRS, CDR2 YFSETQ. The CDR3 region has the DNA TGCGCCAGCAGCGGCGGGTTTACTATCGGGGAGCTGTTTTTT. Protein: CASSGGFTIGELFF.

V gene TRBV3-1 combines with J gene TRBJ2-1; no reliable D call. CDR3 size: 16 residues. Per germline, CDR1 LGHDT and CDR2 YNNKEL (reference sequence). The V and J ends lost 1 base and 6 bases respectively, with 16 bases between them. The CDR3 nucleotides are TGTGCCAGCAGCCAAGGTTCGTTTGGGTACGGCAATGAGCAGTTCTTC. This encodes CASSQGSFGYGNEQFF.

This clonotype was seen only a few times. This chain uses TRBV12-3 or TRBV12-4 with TRBJ1-1; 7 bases fit TRBD1. This CDR3 has 17 amino acids. Losses at the gene ends were 1 base for V and 1 base for J; bases not matched to a gene: 9. Here the CDR3 reads CASSLDRGRGPNTEAFF. In DNA form, the CDR3 reads TGTGCCAGCAGTTTAGACAGGGGTCGGGGTCCGAACACTGAAGCTTTCTTT.

This chain uses TRBV20-1 with TRBJ2-1; TRBD2 matches at 14 bases. This CDR3 is 14 amino acids long. The junction had 1 base not matched to a gene; V was cut back by 3 bases and J by 6 bases. In germline, CDR1 is DFQATT, CDR2 SNEGSKA (reference sequence). CDR3 in DNA: TGCAGTGCTAGGGGGACTAGCGGGAGCAATGAGCAGTTCTTC. Its protein product is CSARGTSGSNEQFF.

This clonotype has a handful of counts. The chain carries TRBV5-1 and TRBJ2-2, with TRBD1 as a possible D gene (7 bases). Trimming removed 4 bases from V and 7 bases from J, with 17 bases in between. The CDR3 has 15 amino acids. The germline CDR1 and CDR2 sequences are SGHRS and YFSETQ. The CDR3 nucleotides are TGCGCCAGCAGCGATCCCAGGGGGGACGGCGGGGAGCTGTTTTTT. It codes for CASSDPRGDGGELFF.

J is TRBJ2-3 and V is TRBV6-2 or TRBV6-3; D possibly matches TRBD1 or TRBD2 (6 bases each). Germline CDR1 is MNHEY and CDR2 is SVGEGT. V was cut by 7 bases and J by 2 bases, with 19 bases left in between. This CDR3 spans 16 amino acids. The CDR3 nucleotides are TGTGCCAGCATGCCCCTCCGGGGGCCCCTCACAGATACGCAGTATTTT. This gives the protein CASMPLRGPLTDTQYF.

This CDR3 reads CASTIGSNTEAFF. The CDR3 bases are TGTGCCAGCACTATCGGGTCTAACACTGAAGCTTTCTTT. The chain recombines TRBV2 with TRBJ1-1; D call uncertain. Germline V gene sequence: CDR1 SNHLY, CDR2 FYNNEI. Trimming pared 7 bases from V and 2 bases from J, leaving 11 bases between. This CDR3 comprises 13 residues.

The chain is built from TRBV5-1 and TRBJ2-5; TRBD1 is a possible D gene (5 bases). Deletions cut 4 bases from V and 4 bases from J, with 14 bases between. Germline V gene sequence: CDR1 SGHRS, CDR2 YFSETQ. The CDR3 totals 14 residues. As DNA, the CDR3 is TGCGCCAGCAGCCCCGGCAGGGCCGGAGAGACCCAGTACTTC. Protein sequence: CASSPGRAGETQYF.